A single sample is the source of the 4 T cell receptor beta chains below, sequenced in a study of blood T cell repertoires in COVID-19. Using immunoSEQ multiplex PCR, the repertoire was profiled, and TCRdb retains in-frame clones only, with some absent. The repertoire holds 55,000 to 80,000 clones, with 92% as singletons. Sequencing used peripheral blood. Every receptor here comes from a human donor in a cohort sampled during active COVID-19.

This clone was seen repeatedly, ten times or more. J is TRBJ2-1 and V is TRBV4-1; TRBD2 agrees at 7 bases. V was pared by 4 bases and J by 6 bases, with 9 bases of the junction left unmatched. The CDR3 is 15 residues long. The germline V gene has CDR1 MGHRA and CDR2 YSYEKL. Written as DNA, the CDR3 is TGCGCCAGCAGCCGTACCAGCGGGGAGATCAATGAGCAGTTCTTC. Translating it yields CASSRTSGEINEQFF.

This clone was detected once. The rearrangement uses TRBV4-2 and TRBJ1-2; 10 bases map to TRBD1. Unmatched junction bases numbered 1, after V lost 4 bases and J lost 2 bases. The germline V gene encodes CDR1 LGHNA and CDR2 YNFKEQ. The length of the CDR3 is 14 residues. The CDR3 DNA sequence: TGTGCCAGCAGCCCGGACAGGGGGAACTATGGCTACACCTTC. Its protein is CASSPDRGNYGYTF.

The rearrangement joins TRBV5-6 to TRBJ2-7, with TRBD1 matching 11 bases. J was trimmed by 9 bases and V by 1 base; bases with no gene match: 21. There are 19 residues in the CDR3. From germline, CDR1 is SGHDT and CDR2 YYEEEE. CDR3 nucleotide sequence: TGTGCCAGCAGCTTGTGGTTGTTATCTAGGGGGACAGGGGGTAAACCGCAGTACTTC. This translates into CASSLWLLSRGTGGKPQYF.

This chain connects TRBV12-3 or TRBV12-4 to TRBJ2-4; TRBD1 matches at 7 bases. The J segment lost 6 bases and the V segment lost 7 bases, leaving 6 bases of the junction unmatched. The CDR3 covers 13 residues. The CDR3, as DNA: TGTGCCAGCACCGGGGACAGTCCAAACATTCAGTACTTC. Its protein product is CASTGDSPNIQYF.